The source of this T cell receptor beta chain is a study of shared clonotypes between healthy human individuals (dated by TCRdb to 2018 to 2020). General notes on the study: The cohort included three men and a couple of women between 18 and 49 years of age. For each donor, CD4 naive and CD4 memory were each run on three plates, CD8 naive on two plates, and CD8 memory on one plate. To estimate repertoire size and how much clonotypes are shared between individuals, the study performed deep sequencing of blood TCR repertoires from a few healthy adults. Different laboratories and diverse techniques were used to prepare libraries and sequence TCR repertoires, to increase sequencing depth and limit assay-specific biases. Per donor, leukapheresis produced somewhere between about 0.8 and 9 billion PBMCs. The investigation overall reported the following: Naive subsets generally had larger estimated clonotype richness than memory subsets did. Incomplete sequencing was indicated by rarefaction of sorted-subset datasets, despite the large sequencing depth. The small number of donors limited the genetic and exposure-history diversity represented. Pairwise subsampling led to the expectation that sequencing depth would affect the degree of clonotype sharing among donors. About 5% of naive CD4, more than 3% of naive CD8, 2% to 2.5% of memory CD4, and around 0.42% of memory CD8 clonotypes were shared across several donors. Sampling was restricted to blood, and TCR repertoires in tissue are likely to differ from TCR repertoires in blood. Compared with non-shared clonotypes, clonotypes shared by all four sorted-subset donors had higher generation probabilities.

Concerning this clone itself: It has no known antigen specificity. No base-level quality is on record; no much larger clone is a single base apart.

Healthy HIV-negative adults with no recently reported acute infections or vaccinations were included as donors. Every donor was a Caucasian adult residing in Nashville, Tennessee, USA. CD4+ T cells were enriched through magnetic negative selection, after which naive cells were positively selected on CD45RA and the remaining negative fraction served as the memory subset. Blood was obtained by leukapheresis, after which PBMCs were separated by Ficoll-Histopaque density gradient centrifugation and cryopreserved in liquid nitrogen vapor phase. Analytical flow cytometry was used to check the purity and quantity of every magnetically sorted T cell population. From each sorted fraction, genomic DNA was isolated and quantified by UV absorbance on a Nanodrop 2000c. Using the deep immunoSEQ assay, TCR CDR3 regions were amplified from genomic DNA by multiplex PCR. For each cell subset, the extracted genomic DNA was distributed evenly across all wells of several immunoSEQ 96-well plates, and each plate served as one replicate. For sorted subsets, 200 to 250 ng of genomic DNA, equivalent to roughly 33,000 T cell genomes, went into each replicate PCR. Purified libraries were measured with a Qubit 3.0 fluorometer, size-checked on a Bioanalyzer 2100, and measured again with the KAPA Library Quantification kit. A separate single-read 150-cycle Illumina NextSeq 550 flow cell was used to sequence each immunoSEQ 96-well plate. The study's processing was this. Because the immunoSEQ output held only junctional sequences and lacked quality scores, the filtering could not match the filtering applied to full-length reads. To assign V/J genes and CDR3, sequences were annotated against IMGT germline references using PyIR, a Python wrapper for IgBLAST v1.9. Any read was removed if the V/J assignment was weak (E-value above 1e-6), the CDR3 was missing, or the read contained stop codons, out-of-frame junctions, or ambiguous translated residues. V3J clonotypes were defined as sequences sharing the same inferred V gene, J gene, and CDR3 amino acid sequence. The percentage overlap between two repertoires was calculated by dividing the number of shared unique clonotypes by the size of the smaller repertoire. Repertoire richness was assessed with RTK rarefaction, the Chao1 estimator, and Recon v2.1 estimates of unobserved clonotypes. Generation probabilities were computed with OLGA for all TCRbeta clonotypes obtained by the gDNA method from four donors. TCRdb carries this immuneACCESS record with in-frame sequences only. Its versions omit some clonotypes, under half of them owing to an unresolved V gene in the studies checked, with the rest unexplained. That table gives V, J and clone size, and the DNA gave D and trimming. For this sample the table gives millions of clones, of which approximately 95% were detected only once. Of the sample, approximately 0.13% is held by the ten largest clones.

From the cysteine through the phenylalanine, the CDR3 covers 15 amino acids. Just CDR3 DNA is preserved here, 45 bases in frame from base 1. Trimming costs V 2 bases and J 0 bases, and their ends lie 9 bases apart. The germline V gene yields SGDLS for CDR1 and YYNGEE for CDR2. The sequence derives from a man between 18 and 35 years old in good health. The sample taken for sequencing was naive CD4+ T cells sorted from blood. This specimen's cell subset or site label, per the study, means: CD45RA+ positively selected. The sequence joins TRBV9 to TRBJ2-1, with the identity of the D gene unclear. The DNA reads TGTGCCAGCAGCGTTGGACCTACCTCCTACAATGAGCAGTTCTTC. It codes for CASSVGPTSYNEQFF.